One sample yielded the 26 T cell receptor beta chains listed below, sequenced in a study of shared T cell receptors in the human thymus. TCRdb's copy holds only in-frame clones and misses some; the assay was immunoSEQ multiplex PCR. The top ten clones hold 0.01% of a sample with hundreds of thousands of clones, more than 75% of them seen once. This same sample was also part of a study on human thymus T cells.

The specimen sequenced was thymocytes. Receptor source: a boy under two years old with a congenital heart defect.

The genes are TRBV28 and TRBJ2-7; possibly TRBD1 for D (6 bases). The V gene's germline CDR1 is MDHEN and CDR2 SYDVKM. V shed 3 bases and J shed 3 bases, with 15 bases lying between them. The CDR3 runs to 15 residues. The CDR3, as DNA: TGTGCCAGCAGTTTCCCTGACAGGCCCTACTACGAGCAGTACTTC. This sequence encodes CASSFPDRPYYEQYF.

This clone was observed a few times. Here the CDR3 DNA reads TGCGCCAGCAGCCAACCATTACCACCAGCGGAAAACTCCTACAATGAGCAGTTCTTC. Protein: CASSQPLPPAENSYNEQFF. V is TRBV4-1 and J is TRBJ2-1; D might be TRBD2 (5 bases). The CDR3 covers 19 residues. V was trimmed by 2 bases and J by 0 bases, leaving 20 bases between them. Per the germline V gene, CDR1 is MGHRA and CDR2 is YSYEKL.

V gene TRBV27 combines with J gene TRBJ1-3, with TRBD1 as a possible D gene (6 bases). The CDR3 is made up of 15 amino acids. V lost 3 bases and J lost 0, with 9 bases in between. The germline V gene has CDR1 MNHEY and CDR2 SMNVEV (reference sequence). Here the CDR3 DNA reads TGTGCCAGCAGTTTTGGGGGCCCCTCTGGAAACACCATATATTTT. Amino acids: CASSFGGPSGNTIYF.

The sample holds a few counts of this clone. The rearrangement joins TRBV6-1 to TRBJ1-5; 7 positions agree with TRBD1. The CDR3 is made up of 13 amino acids. Unmatched junction bases numbered 4, after V lost 8 bases and J lost 3 bases. CDR1 and CDR2 from the germline V gene are MNHNS and SASEGT. CDR3 in DNA: TGTGCCAGCGGAGGGGGCTACAATCAGCCCCAGCATTTT. Amino acids: CASGGGYNQPQHF.

The rearrangement links TRBV14 to TRBJ2-7, with 9 bases that match TRBD2. The CDR3 totals 18 residues. CDR1 SGHDN and CDR2 FVKESK come from the germline V gene. Trimming took 4 bases from V and 1 from J; bases not matched to a gene: 14. CDR3 sequence (DNA): TGTGCCAGCAGCCCATGGGTGGTTCCGGGACTAGCTTCCTACGAGCAGTACTTC. Encoded protein: CASSPWVVPGLASYEQYF. The full variable domain, rest sourced from reference TRBV14 and TRBJ2-7, is EAGVTQFPSHSVIEKGQTVTLRCDPISGHDNLYWYRRVMGKEIKFLLHFVKESKQDESGMPNNRFLAERTGGTYSTLKVQPAELEDSGVYFCASSPWVVPGLASYEQYFGPGTRLTVT.

Notes on this clone: A read error is likely, as this CDR3 ends without the conserved phenylalanine or tryptophan. The DNA is left out, because the CDR3 cannot be placed on it with certainty; the CDR3 is given as TCRdb lists it. This rearrangement joins TRBV10-1 to TRBJ1-2. From its first to its last residue, the CDR3 has 12 amino acids. Germline CDR1 is WNHNN and CDR2 is SYGVQD (reference sequence). The CDR3 protein is CASSDTPGPRES.

CDR3 sequence reads: CASSQEEWREGPYEQYF. In DNA, the CDR3 is TGTGCCAGCAGCCAAGAAGAGTGGCGGGAGGGCCCGTACGAGCAGTACTTC. The V and J genes are TRBV14 and TRBJ2-7; TRBD2 matches 9 bases. With V trimmed by 0 bases and J by 4 bases, 10 bases remained unmatched. Looked up from germline, CDR1 is SGHDN and CDR2 is FVKESK. The CDR3 consists of 17 residues.

The rearrangement joins TRBV29-1 to TRBJ2-1; 7 positions agree with TRBD2. This CDR3 contains 12 residues. Trimming took 8 bases from V and 5 from J; bases not matched to a gene: 6. The germline CDR1 and CDR2 sequences are SQVTM and ANQGSEA. Here the CDR3 reads CSPRELNNEQFF. CDR3 in DNA: TGCAGCCCGCGGGAGCTCAACAATGAGCAGTTCTTC.

The chain is built from TRBV6-1 and TRBJ1-2, with D tentatively TRBD1 (5 bases). The CDR3 loop spans 12 amino acids. Germline CDR1 and CDR2: MNHNS and SASEGT. V was trimmed by 6 bases and J by 8 bases, leaving 13 bases between them. CDR3 sequence: CASRRGRGGYTF. As DNA, the CDR3 is TGTGCCAGCAGGAGAGGGAGGGGAGGCTACACCTTC.

In its sample, this clone was seen a few times. The chain recombines TRBV5-6 with TRBJ1-2; 9 bases align to TRBD1. After removal of 4 bases from V and 8 bases from J, the junction contained 6 bases not matched to a gene. CDR1 SGHDT and CDR2 YYEEEE come from the germline V gene. This CDR3 is 13 amino acids long. CDR3 protein: CASSTDRGLGYTF. The DNA of the CDR3 is TGTGCCAGCAGCACGGACAGGGGTTTGGGCTACACCTTC.

This chain joins TRBV27 and TRBJ2-7; no clear D. Germline assignment: CDR1 MNHEY and CDR2 SMNVEV (reference sequence). Between the trimmed V and J ends, which lost 6 bases and 1 base, there was a span of 7 bases. The CDR3 contains 12 residues. CDR3 bases: TGTGCCAGCAGCCACTATTCCTACGAGCAGTACTTC. It is translated as CASSHYSYEQYF.

The CDR3 sequence: CASSFWAGTSTDTQYF. The CDR3 bases are TGTGCCAGCAGCTTCTGGGCAGGGACTAGCACAGATACGCAGTATTTT. The chain joins TRBV13 to TRBJ2-3; weak D call: TRBD2 (6 bases). Trimming took off 3 bases at V and 0 bases at J, with 13 bases between the two ends. Germline lookup yields CDR1 PRHDT and CDR2 FYEKMQ (reference sequence). There are 16 residues in the CDR3.

The chain recombines TRBV6-1 with TRBJ1-2; 7 nucleotides align to TRBD1. The V segment lost 5 bases and the J segment 4 bases; nucleotides outside the gene matches: 7. CDR1 is MNHNS and CDR2 is SASEGT in the germline V gene. The CDR3 is 14 amino acids. CDR3 region: CASSITGESYGYTF. The DNA of the CDR3 is TGTGCCAGCAGTATAACAGGGGAGAGCTATGGCTACACCTTC.

The CDR3 sequence is CASSLRGTAFYEQYF. CDR3 nucleotides: TGTGCCAGCAGTCTCCGCGGGACAGCTTTCTACGAGCAGTACTTC. This chain uses TRBV27 with TRBJ2-7, with D possibly matching TRBD1 (7 bases). CDR1 is MNHEY, CDR2 SMNVEV, per germline (reference sequence). This CDR3 is built from 15 residues. With 5 bases removed from V and 3 bases from J, the gap between germline ends came to 17 bases.

The V gene is TRBV14, the J gene TRBJ2-7; D is undetermined. Looked up from germline, CDR1 is SGHDN and CDR2 is FVKESK. The V end was cut by 1 base, the J end by 5 bases, with 15 bases between. There are 15 residues in the CDR3. In DNA, the CDR3 is TGTGCCAGCAGCCAAGTTCATCACCCAGGCCACGAGCAGTACTTC. Translation gives CASSQVHHPGHEQYF.

The V gene is TRBV27, the J gene TRBJ2-7, with 12 positions matching TRBD1. This CDR3 has 14 residues. Germline CDR1 MNHEY, CDR2 SMNVEV (reference sequence). V trimming: 7 bases; J trimming: 4 bases; junction bases outside the gene matches: 5. The CDR3 sequence is CASKGDRGLYEQYF. The CDR3 coding sequence is TGTGCCAGCAAAGGGGACAGGGGGCTTTACGAGCAGTACTTC.

The genes are TRBV7-9 and TRBJ1-2; 9 nucleotides agree with TRBD1. Per germline, CDR1 SEHNR and CDR2 FQNEAQ (reference sequence). The CDR3 runs to 18 residues. Trimming took 5 bases from V and 4 from J; bases not matched to a gene: 17. In DNA, the CDR3 is TGTGCCAGCAGCGTCCTCCGGGACAGGGAAGGGCCCCCCTATGGCTACACCTTC. Residues: CASSVLRDREGPPYGYTF.

This clone was found once. V is TRBV5-8 and J is TRBJ2-3, with 14 bases fitting TRBD2. The CDR3 contains 19 residues. CDR1 and CDR2 from the germline V gene are SGHTS and YDEGEE. V lost 5 bases and J lost 3; bases outside the gene matches: 14. CDR3 coding DNA: TGTGCCAGCAGTCCAAGGACTAGCGGGAGGCCCTTACGGACAGATACGCAGTATTTT. Its protein product is CASSPRTSGRPLRTDTQYF.

The chain is built from TRBV7-9 and TRBJ2-2; TRBD2 might be the D (5 bases). The V end lost 5 bases, the J end lost 5 bases, and 12 bases lay between the germline ends. CDR3 length: 14 residues. Germline-derived CDR1 and CDR2 are SEHNR and FQNEAQ (reference sequence). The DNA of the CDR3 is TGTGCCAGCAGCCCCTGGGCGGGTACCGGGGAGCTGTTTTTT. Translated: CASSPWAGTGELFF.

This rearrangement joins TRBV28 to TRBJ1-5; 10 positions agree with TRBD1. The CDR3 sequence is 16 residues long. Germline V CDR1 and CDR2: MDHEN, SYDVKM. With 3 bases clipped from V and 3 bases from J, the junction kept 5 bases outside the gene matches. CDR3 amino acids: CASSFWTGGDNQPQHF. The CDR3 nucleotides read TGTGCCAGCAGTTTCTGGACAGGGGGAGACAATCAGCCCCAGCATTTT.

The rearrangement uses TRBV2 and TRBJ2-7; the D gene is possibly TRBD1 (7 bases). The CDR3 is made up of 15 amino acids. Germline V gene sequence: CDR1 SNHLY, CDR2 FYNNEI. V was pared by 5 bases and J by 4 bases, with 18 bases between. The CDR3 is CASSRRRDSTYEQYF. In DNA form, the CDR3 reads TGTGCCAGCAGTAGGCGGCGGGACAGCACTTACGAGCAGTACTTC.

A few counts support this clone. The V and J genes are TRBV6-6 and TRBJ1-3; D may be TRBD1 (5 bases). Trimming left V 4 bases short and J 8 bases short, with 12 bases between. Germline CDR1 and CDR2: MNHNY and SVGAGI (reference sequence). This CDR3 is 13 amino acids long. The CDR3 coding sequence is TGTGCCAGCAGTTCGGGCAGGGTGGACACCATATATTTT. It codes for CASSSGRVDTIYF.

The V call is TRBV28, the J call TRBJ1-5; TRBD1 might be the D (5 bases). Trimming stripped 5 bases from V and 5 bases from J, with 16 bases between. The CDR3 contains 15 residues. Germline V gene lookup returns CDR1 MDHEN and CDR2 SYDVKM. The CDR3 bases are TGTGCCAGCAGTCCTAGGCGGGGGAACCATCAGCCCCAGCATTTT. Its translation is CASSPRRGNHQPQHF.

The chain joins TRBV5-5 to TRBJ2-7; 7 positions agree with TRBD1. The germline V gene has CDR1 SGHKS and CDR2 YYEKEE (reference sequence). The junction had 4 bases not matched to a gene; V was cut back by 0 bases and J by 1 base. CDR3 length equals 15 residues. The DNA for the CDR3 is TGTGCCAGCAGCTTGGGACAGGGTGTTTCCTACGAGCAGTACTTC. It yields the protein CASSLGQGVSYEQYF.

The chain links TRBV6-5 to TRBJ2-3; 9 bases align to TRBD2. The V segment lost 5 bases and the J segment 6 bases; nucleotides outside the gene matches: 9. The CDR3 has 15 residues. The germline V gene encodes CDR1 MNHEY and CDR2 SVGAGI. CDR3 residues: CASSRWREGLDTQYF. Here the CDR3 DNA reads TGTGCCAGCAGTCGATGGCGGGAGGGCCTGGATACGCAGTATTTT.

About this clone: This same CDR3 is encoded by further DNA sequences in the sample. This chain connects TRBV15 to TRBJ2-3; D remains unclear. Trimming removed 3 bases from V and 1 base from J, with 14 bases in between. In germline, CDR1 is LNHNV, CDR2 YYDKDF (reference sequence). CDR3 size: 16 residues. CDR3 DNA: TGTGCCACCAGCAGTCCTATAGCCTGGGGCACAGATACGCAGTATTTT. Its translation is CATSSPIAWGTDTQYF. Supplemented by reference TRBV15 and TRBJ2-3, the full variable domain reads DAMVIQNPRYQVTQFGKPVTLSCSQTLNHNVMYWYQQKSSQAPKLLFHYYDKDFNNEADTPDNFQSRRPNTSFCFLDIRSPGLGDTAMYLCATSSPIAWGTDTQYFGPGTRLTVL.